Presented here are 27 T cell receptor beta chains from one specimen sequenced in a study of OX40 agonist ivuxolimab in advanced cancers. TCRdb keeps only in-frame clones here, not all; method: immunoSEQ multiplex PCR. The table has about 32,000 clones, about four fifths seen once. The source was CD4+ or CD8+ T cells sorted from blood, collected in a trial of the OX40 agonist ivuxolimab. Source of these receptors: an adult with an advanced solid tumor such as melanoma, head and neck, liver or kidney cancer.

The chain carries TRBV4-3 and TRBJ2-5, with 11 bases that match TRBD2. The CDR3 has 16 residues. Germline CDR1 LGHNA, CDR2 YSLEER. Unmatched junction bases numbered 11, after V lost 6 bases and J lost 5 bases. The DNA for the CDR3 is TGCGCCAGCAGTCAGGAGCTAGCGGGGGGTGGGGAGACCCAGTACTTC. It translates to CASSQELAGGGETQYF.

The chain carries TRBV5-1 and TRBJ2-1, with TRBD2 matching over 12 bases. The CDR3 consists of 19 residues. Germline V gene lookup returns CDR1 SGHRS and CDR2 YFSETQ. The V gene end was trimmed by 4 bases and the J gene end by 0 bases; junction bases not matched to a gene: 11. CDR3 residues: CASSRTGLAGPPSYNEQFF. In nucleotides, the CDR3 is TGCGCCAGCAGCCGAACTGGACTAGCGGGACCCCCCTCCTACAATGAGCAGTTCTTC.

V usage is TRBV7-9 and J usage is TRBJ2-5, with D maybe TRBD1 (5 bases). V was pared by 0 bases and J by 4 bases, with 12 bases between. The CDR3 has 15 residues. Germline assignment: CDR1 SEHNR and CDR2 FQNEAQ (reference sequence). The CDR3 nucleotides are TGTGCCAGCAGCTTAGCCCAGGGTCGAGGAGAGACCCAGTACTTC. Translated: CASSLAQGRGETQYF.

V usage is TRBV5-5 and J usage is TRBJ2-5, with D possibly TRBD1 on 6 matching bases. The ends were cut back, 0 bases at V and 4 bases at J, with 7 bases in the middle. The CDR3 has 13 amino acids. CDR1 is SGHKS, CDR2 YYEKEE, per germline (reference sequence). Here the CDR3 DNA reads TGTGCCAGCAGCTTGGGCAGGGGAGAGACCCAGTACTTC. Translated: CASSLGRGETQYF.

The gene calls are TRBV4-2 and TRBJ2-5; D remains unclear. The CDR3 runs 13 residues. Looked up from germline, CDR1 is LGHNA and CDR2 is YNFKEQ. With 4 bases removed from V and 4 bases from J, the gap between germline ends came to 10 bases. The CDR3 coding sequence is TGTGCCAGCAGCCTCGGGCGTGGAGAGACCCAGTACTTC. Amino acid sequence: CASSLGRGETQYF.

The chain carries TRBV6-4 and TRBJ2-1; TRBD2 aligns across 9 bases. This CDR3 is built from 15 residues. Germline assignment: CDR1 MRHNA and CDR2 SNTAGT. V trimming: 2 bases; J trimming: 4 bases; junction bases outside the gene matches: 3. In DNA form, the CDR3 reads TGTGCCAGCAGTGACGGTAGCGGGGGTTACAATGAGCAGTTCTTC. This translates into CASSDGSGGYNEQFF.

The genes are TRBV28 and TRBJ2-5, with D tentatively TRBD1 or TRBD2 (5 bases each). The CDR3 totals 14 residues. Looked up from germline, CDR1 is MDHEN and CDR2 is SYDVKM. V lost 7 bases and J lost 2, with 14 bases in between. The chain's CDR3 is CASIMRGEQETQYF. The CDR3 DNA sequence: TGTGCCAGCATCATGAGAGGGGAACAAGAGACCCAGTACTTC.

This clone has a single count. The chain links TRBV4-2 to TRBJ2-7; 9 positions agree with TRBD2. The germline CDR1 and CDR2 sequences are LGHNA and YNFKEQ. The trim removed 3 bases at V and 3 bases at J, leaving 6 bases unmatched. This CDR3 has 15 amino acids. The CDR3 is CASSQVLAGHYEQYF. CDR3 bases: TGTGCCAGCAGCCAGGTTCTAGCGGGGCACTACGAGCAGTACTTC.

This chain connects TRBV2 to TRBJ2-7; no reliable D call. Germline values: CDR1 SNHLY, CDR2 FYNNEI. Trimming removed 2 bases at V and 3 bases at J, with 2 bases between. The CDR3 sequence is 11 residues long. The CDR3 spells CASSELYEQYF. CDR3 in DNA: TGTGCCAGCAGTGAACTCTACGAGCAGTACTTC.

The chain employs TRBV4-1 and TRBJ1-1; D is uncertain. V lost 3 bases, J lost 2 bases, and 13 bases lay in between. This CDR3 region has 15 residues. Germline CDR1 reads MGHRA; CDR2 reads YSYEKL. The CDR3, as DNA: TGCGCCAGCAGCCAGGGTCAGGAGAGAAACACTGAAGCTTTCTTT. Encoded protein: CASSQGQERNTEAFF.

The chain combines TRBV11-2 with TRBJ2-3; 10 nucleotides match TRBD2. This CDR3 region has 18 residues. Germline CDR1 reads SGHAT; CDR2 reads FQNNGV. The ends lost 0 bases at V and 0 bases at J; junction bases unmatched: 6. The chain's CDR3 is CASSLDRPSGGSTDTQYF. Here the CDR3 DNA reads TGTGCCAGCAGCTTAGATCGGCCTAGCGGGGGTAGCACAGATACGCAGTATTTT.

This clone occurred once. J is TRBJ2-4 and V is TRBV11-2, with 8 bases that match TRBD1. CDR3 length equals 16 residues. Trimming removed 2 bases from V and 9 bases from J; junction bases left unmatched: 12. Germline loops: CDR1 SGHAT, CDR2 FQNNGV. The CDR3 protein is CASSLHWGQAAGIQYF. Here the CDR3 DNA reads TGTGCCAGCAGCTTACATTGGGGACAGGCGGCTGGCATTCAGTACTTC.

This clone was seen only a few times. The rearrangement uses TRBV7-2 and TRBJ1-1; unclear D gene. Germline V CDR1 and CDR2: SGHTA, FQGNSA. The CDR3 is 12 residues long. The V gene lost 2 bases and the J gene lost 3 bases, with 4 bases spanning the gap. The CDR3 reads CASSLWDTEAFF. In DNA form, the CDR3 reads TGTGCCAGCAGCTTATGGGACACTGAAGCTTTCTTT.

The J gene is TRBJ2-4, the V gene TRBV27; D may be TRBD1 (5 bases). Looked up from germline, CDR1 is MNHEY and CDR2 is SMNVEV (reference sequence). With 1 base removed from V and 6 bases from J, the gap between germline ends came to 13 bases. The CDR3 has 15 amino acids. As DNA, the CDR3 is TGTGCCAGCAGTTTATTAGGGGCGAGTCGAAACATTCAGTACTTC. This encodes CASSLLGASRNIQYF.

V is TRBV27 and J is TRBJ2-5; TRBD1 agrees at 8 bases. CDR1 and CDR2 from the germline V gene are MNHEY and SMNVEV (reference sequence). Losses at the gene ends were 11 bases for V and 5 bases for J; bases not matched to a gene: 7. The CDR3 totals 12 residues. Written as DNA, the CDR3 is TGTGCCTCCCAGGGGGCGGGGGAGACCCAGTACTTC. This codes for CASQGAGETQYF.

The chain couples TRBV6-4 to TRBJ2-3; 7 bases fit TRBD2. V lost 4 bases to trimming and J lost 0 bases; unmatched junction nucleotides: 1. Germline V gene lookup returns CDR1 MRHNA and CDR2 SNTAGT. The CDR3 extends over 14 amino acids. The DNA for the CDR3 is TGTGCCAGCAGTGTTAGCGGGAGCACAGATACGCAGTATTTT. Amino acid sequence: CASSVSGSTDTQYF.

The J gene is TRBJ2-5, the V gene TRBV4-2; TRBD2 aligns across 11 bases. The J call may be wrong; the DNA end is better matched by TRBJ2-7. This CDR3 spans 16 amino acids. The germline CDR1 and CDR2 sequences are LGHNA and YNFKEQ. CDR3 nucleotide sequence: TGTGCCAGCAGCCAAGATGGGACTAGCGGCTCCTACGAGCAGTACTTC. Amino acids: CASSQDGTSGSYEQYF.

In DNA form, the CDR3 reads TGTGCCAGCAGCTTAGGGACAGGGGAGTTCTTC. Translating gives CASSLGTGEFF. The rearrangement uses TRBV7-9 and TRBJ2-1; 9 bases agree with TRBD1. Germline CDR1 SEHNR, CDR2 FQNEAQ (reference sequence). J was trimmed by 14 bases and V by 1 base; bases with no gene match: 0. The CDR3 extends over 11 amino acids. Supplemented by reference TRBV7-9 and TRBJ2-1, the full variable domain reads DTGVSQNPRHKITKRGQNVTFRCDPISEHNRLYWYRQTLGQGPEFLTYFQNEAQLEKSRLLSDRFSAERPKGSFSTLEIQRTEQGDSAMYLCASSLGTGEFFGPGTRLTVL.

The chain couples TRBV12-2 to TRBJ2-7; the table's D call, TRBD2, was not checked against the DNA. TRBV12-2 constitutes a pseudogene. This CDR3 comprises 13 residues. CDR3 nucleotides: TGTGCAAGTCGCGCCGGACTGATGTACGAGCAGTACTTC. Translating gives CASRAGLMYEQYF.

The CDR3 DNA sequence: TGTGCCAGCAGTTTAAACAGGGGGGGAAATCAGCCCCAGCATTTT. Translating gives CASSLNRGGNQPQHF. The chain has TRBV28 and TRBJ1-5; 8 bases align to TRBD1. The V segment lost 2 bases and the J segment 4 bases; nucleotides outside the gene matches: 4. The CDR3 length is 15 residues. CDR1 and CDR2 (germline): MDHEN, SYDVKM.

This clone was seen just once. The chain recombines TRBV4-1 with TRBJ2-7; D is possibly TRBD1 (6 bases). CDR1 and CDR2 (germline): MGHRA, YSYEKL. With 3 bases removed from V and 2 bases from J, the gap between germline ends came to 14 bases. The CDR3 covers 15 residues. Written as DNA, the CDR3 is TGCGCCAGCAGCCATGATAAGGGGGAAGCCTACGAGCAGTACTTC. This translates into CASSHDKGEAYEQYF.

CDR3: CASSFGNEQFF. The DNA for the CDR3 is TGCGCCAGCAGCTTCGGCAATGAGCAGTTCTTC. The chain joins TRBV5-1 to TRBJ2-1; D gene ambiguous. Trimming cost V 2 bases and J 6 bases, with 3 bases left between them. Germline V gene data show CDR1 as SGHRS and CDR2 as YFSETQ. This CDR3 region has 11 residues. Full variable domain (outside the CDR3, taken from reference TRBV5-1 and TRBJ2-1): KAGVTQTPRYLIKTRGQQVTLSCSPISGHRSVSWYQQTPGQGLQFLFEYFSETQRNKGNFPGRFSGRQFSNSRSEMNVSTLELGDSALYLCASSFGNEQFFGPGTRLTVL.

This chain connects TRBV6-6 to TRBJ1-2, with a tentative D call TRBD1 (6 bases). CDR3 length equals 13 residues. CDR1 MNHNY and CDR2 SVGAGI come from the germline V gene (reference sequence). Trimming left V 2 bases short and J 7 bases short, with 11 bases between. The CDR3 region is CASSYPGAAGYTF. CDR3 nucleotides: TGTGCCAGCAGTTACCCGGGGGCCGCTGGCTACACCTTC.

The J gene is TRBJ2-6, the V gene TRBV19, with TRBD1 matching 11 bases. This CDR3 is 15 amino acids long. Trimming removed 9 bases from V and 0 bases from J; junction bases left unmatched: 1. In germline, CDR1 is LNHDA, CDR2 SQIVND (reference sequence). CDR3 residues: CASGTGGSGANVLTF. The CDR3 DNA reads TGTGCCAGCGGGACAGGGGGCTCTGGGGCCAACGTCCTGACTTTC.

The gene calls are TRBV6-1 and TRBJ2-1; D not certain. This CDR3 spans 14 amino acids. Germline lookup yields CDR1 MNHNS and CDR2 SASEGT. V lost 6 bases to trimming and J lost 8 bases, with 17 bases between them. The CDR3 bases are TGTGCCAGCAGGGGGTGGGCATCCTGGGATGAGCAGTTCTTC. Amino acids: CASRGWASWDEQFF.

The chain employs TRBV9 and TRBJ1-6, with D possibly TRBD1 on 6 matching bases. Trimming took 1 base from V and 10 from J, leaving 18 bases between them. This CDR3 comprises 16 residues. From germline, CDR1 is SGDLS and CDR2 YYNGEE. CDR3 loop: CASSVWDKEIGSPLHF. CDR3 in DNA: TGTGCCAGCAGCGTATGGGACAAGGAAATTGGATCACCCCTCCACTTT.

The rearrangement uses TRBV6-6 and TRBJ2-5; possibly TRBD1 for D (5 bases). Germline assignment: CDR1 MNHNY and CDR2 SVGAGI (reference sequence). CDR3 length equals 14 residues. The ends were cut back, 6 bases at V and 2 bases at J, with 13 bases in the middle. CDR3 loop: CASRLTERQETQYF. The CDR3 DNA reads TGTGCCAGCAGGCTGACAGAGAGACAAGAGACCCAGTACTTC.